A single sample gave rise to the 11 T cell receptor beta chains below, sequenced in a study of cytomegalovirus exposure and HLA in healthy donors. Use of 60 Vbeta and 13 Jbeta primers characterized the PCR. The data were produced by immunoSEQ multiplex PCR, yet TCRdb's version contains in-frame clones alone and is incomplete. Of 95,000 to 150,000 clones detected, approximately 70% appear once; the ten largest clones hold more than 1.5%. The sample comprised PBMCs. The receptors here all came from a man aged 18-30 years in good health and CMV-seronegative.

The chain links TRBV5-1 to TRBJ1-1; D is undetermined. The V and J ends lost 2 bases and 1 base respectively, with 9 bases between them. From germline, CDR1 is SGHRS and CDR2 YFSETQ. The CDR3 has 14 amino acids. The CDR3 reads CASSLDGRNTEAFF. CDR3 DNA sequence: TGCGCCAGCAGCTTAGACGGGAGGAACACTGAAGCTTTCTTT.

The chain has TRBV5-1 and TRBJ2-2; D gene uncertain. The CDR3 extends over 11 amino acids. Germline-derived CDR1 and CDR2 are SGHRS and YFSETQ. Trimming removed 1 base at V and 9 bases at J, with 4 bases between. CDR3 in amino acids: CASSLSRELFF. The CDR3 DNA reads as TGCGCCAGCAGCTTGTCAAGGGAGCTGTTTTTT.

The rearrangement uses TRBV28 and TRBJ2-7; 9 bases match TRBD1. Germline CDR1 and CDR2: MDHEN and SYDVKM. The trim removed 6 bases at V and 2 bases at J, leaving 11 bases unmatched. The CDR3 has 16 residues. The CDR3 spells CASRLILGQGAYEQYF. CDR3 bases: TGTGCCAGCAGATTAATTTTGGGACAGGGTGCCTACGAGCAGTACTTC.

CDR3 region: CASSLRGARGYTF. In DNA form, the CDR3 reads TGCGCCAGCAGCCTAAGGGGCGCCCGTGGCTACACCTTC. J is TRBJ1-2 and V is TRBV4-3; D perhaps matches TRBD1 (5 bases). Trimming pared 4 bases from V and 7 bases from J, leaving 13 bases between. CDR3 size: 13 residues. The germline gives CDR1 LGHNA, CDR2 YSLEER.

CDR3 sequence (DNA): TGTGCCAGCAGTTTAGCGGGGGGGCCCGGAGAGACCCAGTACTTC. This gives the protein CASSLAGGPGETQYF. The V call is TRBV5-4, the J call TRBJ2-5, with 11 bases aligning to TRBD2. The CDR3 consists of 15 residues. Trimming cost V 5 bases and J 4 bases; bases outside gene matches: 7. Germline V gene data show CDR1 as SGHNT and CDR2 as YYREEE (reference sequence).

The chain links TRBV9 to TRBJ1-2; D gene uncertain. The CDR3 is 16 amino acids. Germline V CDR1 and CDR2: SGDLS, YYNGEE. V was shortened by 2 bases and J by 1 base, with 15 bases between the two germline ends. CDR3 sequence (DNA): TGTGCCAGCAGCGTCCCACGTGGAGGGTATAACTATGGCTACACCTTC. Protein: CASSVPRGGYNYGYTF.

V gene TRBV29-1 combines with J gene TRBJ2-3, with a weak D call TRBD1 (6 bases). Per the germline V gene, CDR1 is SQVTM and CDR2 is ANQGSEA. V lost 6 bases to trimming and J lost 5 bases, with 15 bases between them. The CDR3 totals 13 residues. The CDR3 loop is CSVDRTVQDTQYF. The CDR3 DNA reads TGCAGCGTCGATAGGACAGTACAAGATACGCAGTATTTT.

The chain joins TRBV11-2 to TRBJ2-7, with 7 positions matching TRBD1. Germline V lookup: CDR1 SGHAT, CDR2 FQNNGV. CDR3 size: 14 residues. The trim removed 4 bases at V and 3 bases at J, leaving 6 bases unmatched. The CDR3 spells CASSYTTGIYEQYF. The CDR3 DNA sequence: TGTGCCAGCAGCTATACGACAGGGATCTACGAGCAGTACTTC.

This clone has just a few counts. The same CDR3 also results from other DNA sequences found in this sample. The CDR3 protein is CASSRQGNEQYF. The CDR3 DNA reads as TGTGCCAGCAGTAGACAGGGAAACGAGCAGTACTTC. The J gene is TRBJ2-7, the V gene TRBV27, with 7 nucleotides matching TRBD1. Germline V gene sequence: CDR1 MNHEY, CDR2 SMNVEV (reference sequence). The trim removed 5 bases at V and 5 bases at J, leaving 3 bases unmatched. CDR3 length equals 12 residues.

This clone showed up just a few times. The chain carries TRBV19 and TRBJ2-7, with D possibly being TRBD1 (5 bases). Looked up from germline, CDR1 is LNHDA and CDR2 is SQIVND (reference sequence). The CDR3 sequence is 15 residues long. V shed 3 bases and J shed 1 base, with 13 bases lying between them. CDR3 bases: TGTGCCAGTAGTATTCGTCAGGGCCGGTCCTACGAGCAGTACTTC. Its translation: CASSIRQGRSYEQYF.

The chain joins TRBV7-2 to TRBJ1-2; the match to TRBD1 covers 7 bases. The trim removed 1 base at V and 3 bases at J, leaving 5 bases unmatched. The length of the CDR3 is 15 residues. CDR1 is SGHTA and CDR2 is FQGNSA in the germline V gene. The CDR3 sequence: CASSLVGTVDYGYTF. The CDR3 DNA follows: TGTGCCAGCAGCTTAGTCGGGACAGTCGACTATGGCTACACCTTC. Variable domain in full (rest from reference TRBV7-2 and TRBJ1-2): GAGVSQSPSNKVTEKGKDVELRCDPISGHTALYWYRQSLGQGLEFLIYFQGNSAPDKSGLPSDRFSAERTGGSVSTLTIQRTQQEDSAVYLCASSLVGTVDYGYTFGSGTRLTVV.